This T cell receptor (beta chain) was sequenced for a study of T cell changes during pregnancy in multiple sclerosis. TCRdb's table, derived via immunoSEQ multiplex PCR, lists solely in-frame clones and lacks some. This table has approximately 93,000 clones, approximately 90% appearing once. Trimming took off 6 bases at V and 7 bases at J, with 12 bases between the two ends. Germline V gene data show CDR1 as LGHNT and CDR2 as FRNRAP. This CDR3 comprises 13 residues. The receptor was derived from a female donor in good health, enrolled as a control in a pregnancy study. Sequencing was performed on peripheral blood, taken in the first trimester of pregnancy. This sequence joins TRBV12-5 and TRBJ2-2, with D perhaps TRBD2 (5 bases). CDR3 protein: CASGTGEGGELFF. DNA for the CDR3: TGTGCTAGTGGGACGGGTGAGGGCGGGGAGCTGTTTTTT. The entire variable domain, with the rest obtained from reference TRBV12-5 and TRBJ2-2, is as follows: DARVTQTPRHKVTEMGQEVTMRCQPILGHNTVFWYRQTMMQGLELLAYFRNRAPLDDSGMPKDRFSAEMPDATLATLKIQPSEPRDSAVYFCASGTGEGGELFFGEGSRLTVL.